A single sample is the source of the 25 T cell receptor beta chains below, sequenced in a study of early T cells in non-severe SARS-CoV-2 infection. From the 5' RACE reads, TCRdb called clonotypes with MiXCR, one entry per CDR3 protein. This sample yields some 110,000 distinct CDR3 sequences, of which 15% are seen a single time; 21% belongs to the top ten. Material for sequencing was whole blood. The source is an adult who was a healthcare worker with PCR-confirmed SARS-CoV-2 infection or an uninfected control (not recorded which).

This clonotype was observed many times. This chain links TRBV5-1 with TRBJ1-2; D call uncertain. Germline CDR1 reads SGHRS; CDR2 reads YFSETQ. V gave up 3 bases and J gave up 6 bases, with 15 bases separating them. The CDR3 runs to 14 residues. The CDR3 DNA is TGCGCCAGCAGCTGGGCGGAGGGCTCCAATGGCTACACCTTC. As protein: CASSWAEGSNGYTF.

This clonotype was seen more than once but under ten times. V usage is TRBV18 and J usage is TRBJ1-2, with 9 bases identical to TRBD1. This CDR3 spans 13 amino acids. V shed 6 bases and J 8 bases; nucleotides not matched to a gene: 7. Germline lookup yields CDR1 KGHSH and CDR2 LQKENI. CDR3 region: CASSPDRGNGYTF. CDR3 sequence (DNA): TGTGCCAGCTCCCCGGACAGGGGAAACGGCTACACCTTC.

This clonotype appeared many times. This chain connects TRBV7-7 to TRBJ1-2, with TRBD1 as a possible D gene (6 bases). The CDR3 covers 14 residues. Germline loops: CDR1 SSHAT, CDR2 FNYEAQ (reference sequence). Trimming left V 2 bases short and J 3 bases short, with 10 bases between. The CDR3 DNA is TGTGCCAGCAGCTTACGGGCAGGGGACTATGGCTACACCTTC. This translates into CASSLRAGDYGYTF.

This clonotype was seen a few times. Its ends do not fully match the called genes, so a read error is possible. J is TRBJ1-1 and V is TRBV29-1; D possibly corresponds to TRBD1 (6 bases). In germline, CDR1 is SQVTM, CDR2 ANQGSEA. The CDR3 length is 13 residues. The CDR3, as DNA: TGCAGCGTCAGTAAGGGACAATCCACTCAAGCTTTCTTT. This encodes CSVSKGQSTQAFF.

The sample holds a few counts of this clonotype. This chain links TRBV3-1 with TRBJ2-7; TRBD1 aligns across 9 bases. The CDR3 has 14 residues. From germline, CDR1 is LGHDT and CDR2 YNNKEL (reference sequence). J was trimmed by 5 bases and V by 4 bases; bases with no gene match: 6. The CDR3 spells CASSPWDRVHEQYF. CDR3 in DNA: TGTGCCAGCAGCCCCTGGGACAGGGTCCACGAGCAGTACTTC.

The V and J genes are TRBV30 and TRBJ2-7, with a tentative D call TRBD2 (5 bases). Germline values: CDR1 GTSNPN, CDR2 SVGIG (reference sequence). V was cut by 8 bases and J by 0 bases, with 11 bases left in between. The CDR3 sequence is 12 residues long. This CDR3 is CAVEGSSYEQYF. In DNA form, the CDR3 reads TGTGCCGTAGAGGGCAGCTCCTACGAGCAGTACTTC.

Only a few counts were recorded for this clonotype. V and J are TRBV7-2 and TRBJ2-4; either TRBD1 or TRBD2 may supply D (6 bases each). In germline, CDR1 is SGHTA, CDR2 FQGNSA. The CDR3 consists of 15 residues. Trimming took off 1 base at V and 7 bases at J, with 14 bases between the two ends. The DNA for the CDR3 is TGTGCCAGCAGCTTAGAGTCCTGGGGGGCCAACATTCAGTACTTC. Its protein product is CASSLESWGANIQYF.

This clonotype was observed a handful of times. The V and J genes are TRBV7-9 and TRBJ2-3; TRBD1 or TRBD2 may be the D gene (7 bases each). Germline V gene lookup returns CDR1 SEHNR and CDR2 FQNEAQ (reference sequence). The CDR3 covers 15 residues. With 6 bases removed from V and 3 bases from J, the gap between germline ends came to 16 bases. In DNA form, the CDR3 reads TGTGCCAGCAGTCCGGGGGGACAGAGAACAGATACGCAGTATTTT. This codes for CASSPGGQRTDTQYF.

This clonotype has a handful of counts. CDR3 sequence: CASSLWGTGELFF. The CDR3 nucleotides are TGTGCCAGCAGCTTATGGGGGACCGGGGAGCTGTTTTTT. This chain uses TRBV7-2 with TRBJ2-2; D possibly uses TRBD1 or TRBD2 (5 bases each). Trimming removed 2 bases at V and 5 bases at J, with 6 bases between. There are 13 residues in the CDR3. Germline values: CDR1 SGHTA, CDR2 FQGNSA.

This clonotype was seen a few times. This chain joins TRBV15 and TRBJ2-7, with 10 bases that match TRBD1. From germline, CDR1 is LNHNV and CDR2 YYDKDF (reference sequence). This CDR3 region has 14 residues. J gave up 6 bases and V 9 bases, and 11 bases lay outside the gene matches. Here the CDR3 DNA reads TGTGCCACGCGAATGGGACAGGGGCTTGGCGAGCAGTACTTC. The encoded protein is CATRMGQGLGEQYF.

This clonotype has a handful of counts. The chain has TRBV5-6 and TRBJ2-7; 10 bases are a match to TRBD2. CDR1 is SGHDT and CDR2 is YYEEEE in the germline V gene. This CDR3 comprises 15 residues. The ends lost 4 bases at V and 5 bases at J; junction bases unmatched: 9. This chain's CDR3 is CASSRGGLARDEQYF. The CDR3 DNA is TGTGCCAGCAGCCGCGGGGGACTAGCGAGAGACGAGCAGTACTTC.

This chain uses TRBV6-6 with TRBJ2-1; D possibly corresponds to TRBD2 (6 bases). The CDR3 has 13 residues. CDR1 is MNHNY, CDR2 SVGAGI, per germline (reference sequence). The V end was cut by 7 bases, the J end by 7 bases, with 14 bases between. This CDR3 reads CASKGGAGNEQFF. Here the CDR3 DNA reads TGTGCCAGCAAAGGCGGTGCGGGGAATGAGCAGTTCTTC.

The J gene is TRBJ1-5, the V gene TRBV3-1; D is uncertain. V was clipped by 1 base and J by 4 bases, with 8 bases between them. The CDR3 has 14 residues. In germline, CDR1 is LGHDT, CDR2 YNNKEL (reference sequence). The CDR3 spells CASSQGRLNQPQHF. The CDR3 coding sequence is TGTGCCAGCAGCCAAGGGCGGCTTAATCAGCCCCAGCATTTT.

This clonotype has only a few counts. V is TRBV11-2 and J is TRBJ1-1; a possible D gene is TRBD1 (5 bases). The CDR3 has 13 amino acids. Trimming left V 3 bases short and J 8 bases short, with 13 bases between. Germline V gene sequence: CDR1 SGHAT, CDR2 FQNNGV. CDR3 in amino acids: CASSLISGPEAFF. CDR3 DNA sequence: TGTGCCAGCAGCTTGATTTCGGGGCCCGAAGCTTTCTTT.

This clonotype occurred a few times. The CDR3 sequence is CASSWDGTQYF. The DNA for the CDR3 is TGTGCCAGCAGCTGGGACGGGACCCAGTACTTC. V gene TRBV5-4 combines with J gene TRBJ2-5, with D possibly called TRBD1 or TRBD2 (5 bases each). Germline V CDR1 and CDR2: SGHNT, YYREEE (reference sequence). This CDR3 region has 11 residues. The germline V and J ends were trimmed by 3 bases and 7 bases, with 7 bases remaining between them.

This clonotype was counted only a few times. This chain links TRBV12-3 or TRBV12-4 with TRBJ2-7; 7 positions match TRBD2. V gave up 3 bases and J gave up 6 bases; unmatched junction bases: 8. This CDR3 spans 14 amino acids. The CDR3, as DNA: TGTGCCAGCAGTTTCGGGGGGAGTAAGGGCGAGCAGTACTTC. It encodes CASSFGGSKGEQYF.

This clonotype was detected a few times. This sequence joins TRBV7-9 and TRBJ1-1, with D unresolved. Germline lookup yields CDR1 SEHNR and CDR2 FQNEAQ (reference sequence). V was clipped by 1 base and J by 7 bases, with 7 bases between them. The CDR3 is 12 amino acids. The CDR3 loop is CASSLDGFEAFF. In DNA, the CDR3 is TGTGCCAGCAGCTTAGACGGATTTGAAGCTTTCTTT.

The genes are TRBV12-3 or TRBV12-4 and TRBJ1-6; TRBD1 matches at 9 bases. J was trimmed by 8 bases and V by 6 bases; bases with no gene match: 8. The CDR3 is made up of 15 amino acids. The CDR3 DNA sequence: TGTGCCAGCAGCCTCGGACAGGGGCTATATTCACCCCTCCACTTT. Protein product: CASSLGQGLYSPLHF.

The rearrangement links TRBV7-9 to TRBJ1-1, with unresolved D. V lost 5 bases to trimming and J lost 6 bases, with 10 bases between them. This CDR3 has 12 residues. Germline V gives CDR1 SEHNR, CDR2 FQNEAQ (reference sequence). As DNA, the CDR3 is TGTGCCAGCAGCCCCCTTGGGCCTGAAGCTTTCTTT. Amino acid sequence: CASSPLGPEAFF.

The chain is built from TRBV20-1 and TRBJ2-3, with D tentatively TRBD1 (6 bases). Trimming cost V 6 bases and J 4 bases, with 23 bases left between them. CDR3 length equals 16 residues. Germline CDR1 and CDR2: DFQATT and SNEGSKA (reference sequence). CDR3 DNA: TGCAGTGCCCCCTACCGGGACACCTCTTTTCCAGATACGCAGTATTTT. This translates into CSAPYRDTSFPDTQYF.

This chain uses TRBV12-3 or TRBV12-4 with TRBJ1-4, with 7 bases lining up with TRBD1. V was pared by 3 bases and J by 7 bases, with 5 bases of the junction left unmatched. The CDR3 contains 14 residues. CDR3 residues: CASSFSQGTEKLFF. The CDR3 DNA reads TGTGCCAGCAGTTTTTCACAGGGGACTGAAAAACTGTTTTTT.

This clonotype appeared a few times. The rearrangement joins TRBV12-3 or TRBV12-4 to TRBJ1-2; D remains unclear. The CDR3 length is 13 residues. Trimming took off 11 bases at V and 0 bases at J, with 13 bases between the two ends. CDR3: CASSSSPNYGYTF. The CDR3 coding sequence is TGTGCCTCCTCGTCCTCCCCTAACTATGGCTACACCTTC.

This clonotype was counted a few times. This chain uses TRBV3-1 with TRBJ2-2; no clear D. Germline V gene lookup returns CDR1 LGHDT and CDR2 YNNKEL (reference sequence). Trimming removed 1 base at V and 9 bases at J, with 9 bases between. This CDR3 has 13 residues. CDR3 region: CASSQGITRELFF. For the CDR3, the DNA is TGTGCCAGCAGCCAAGGAATTACGAGGGAGCTGTTTTTT.

V is TRBV19 and J is TRBJ1-6; tentatively, D is TRBD1 (5 bases). The CDR3 sequence is 13 residues long. The V gene lost 3 bases and the J gene lost 7 bases, with 7 bases spanning the gap. CDR1 and CDR2 (germline): LNHDA, SQIVND (reference sequence). In nucleotides, the CDR3 is TGTGCCAGTAGTATTTCAGGGAATTCACCCCTCCACTTT. As protein: CASSISGNSPLHF. The full variable domain, with the rest looked up from reference TRBV19 and TRBJ1-6, is DGGITQSPKYLFRKEGQNVTLSCEQNLNHDAMYWYRQDPGQGLRLIYYSQIVNDFQKGDIAEGYSVSREKKESFPLTVTSAQKNPTAFYLCASSISGNSPLHFGNGTRLTVT.

J is TRBJ1-6 and V is TRBV3-1; D call uncertain. The CDR3 has 16 amino acids. The V and J ends lost 5 bases and 5 bases respectively, with 16 bases between them. CDR1 is LGHDT, CDR2 YNNKEL, per germline (reference sequence). CDR3 bases: TGTGCCAGCAGCTCGCCGTCAGCCACCAATAATTCACCCCTCCACTTT. Encoded protein: CASSSPSATNNSPLHF.